Presented here are 6 T cell receptor beta chains from one specimen sequenced in a study of blood T cell repertoires in COVID-19. Method: immunoSEQ multiplex PCR; TCRdb's copy keeps in-frame clones and lacks some. The sample holds more than 75,000 clones; over 80% are singletons and the top ten take about a sixth. The sequenced sample was peripheral blood. Receptors were obtained from a woman aged 80 or over with active or convalescent COVID-19.

The V gene is TRBV5-1, the J gene TRBJ1-2, with no clear D. The germline CDR1 and CDR2 sequences are SGHRS and YFSETQ. The CDR3 spans 12 residues. Trimming removed 0 bases at V and 4 bases at J, with 4 bases between. The CDR3 nucleotides read TGCGCCAGCAGCTTGGGGCCCTATGGCTACACCTTC. It encodes CASSLGPYGYTF.

CDR3 bases: TGTGCCAGCAGCTTAGGGGAGGGAACCTATGGCTACACCTTC. It is translated as CASSLGEGTYGYTF. V is TRBV7-2 and J is TRBJ1-2, with D unresolved. The CDR3 contains 14 residues. Germline V lookup: CDR1 SGHTA, CDR2 FQGNSA. With 1 base removed from V and 4 bases from J, the gap between germline ends came to 10 bases.

The CDR3 DNA reads TGCGCCAGCAGCCAAGAAGGGGGGGGACCTGATACGCAGTATTTT. It is translated as CASSQEGGGPDTQYF. The chain recombines TRBV4-3 with TRBJ2-3; D perhaps matches TRBD2 (7 bases). The CDR3 consists of 15 residues. The V end lost 0 bases, the J end lost 6 bases, and 13 bases lay between the germline ends. From germline, CDR1 is LGHNA and CDR2 YSLEER.

V and J are TRBV29-1 and TRBJ2-3; 15 bases are shared with TRBD2. Germline trimming cut 7 bases from V and 6 bases from J; bases unmatched to any gene: 2. The CDR3 has 13 residues. Germline-derived CDR1 and CDR2 are SQVTM and ANQGSEA. The CDR3 DNA sequence: TGCAGCGCTGGGACTAGCGGGAGGGATACGCAGTATTTT. Protein product: CSAGTSGRDTQYF.

V gene TRBV28 combines with J gene TRBJ1-1; D is undetermined. Germline V lookup: CDR1 MDHEN, CDR2 SYDVKM. Trimming removed 3 bases at V and 0 bases at J, with 11 bases between. The CDR3 runs to 15 residues. CDR3 in amino acids: CASSFYELVNTEAFF. For the CDR3, the DNA is TGTGCCAGCAGTTTTTACGAGCTTGTGAACACTGAAGCTTTCTTT.

The rearrangement joins TRBV2 to TRBJ2-7; 7 positions match TRBD2. V lost 2 bases, J lost 2 bases, and 6 bases stayed unmatched. Germline loops: CDR1 SNHLY, CDR2 FYNNEI. The CDR3 sequence is 15 residues long. CDR3: CASSELISGPYEQYF. CDR3 DNA: TGTGCCAGCAGTGAACTGATTAGCGGGCCCTACGAGCAGTACTTC.